The 6 T cell receptor beta chains below were found in one sample sequenced in a study of cytomegalovirus exposure and HLA in healthy donors. Sequenced by immunoSEQ multiplex PCR; TCRdb stores in-frame clones only, minus some. The profile shows some 140,000 clones, 85% to 90% of them singletons. Sequenced: PBMCs. The receptors were sampled from a human donor in good health.

The sample holds one count of this clone. The rearrangement uses TRBV30 and TRBJ2-6; D might be TRBD1 (6 bases). The CDR3 has 14 residues. Between the trimmed V and J ends, which lost 2 bases and 4 bases, there was a span of 9 bases. Looked up from germline, CDR1 is GTSNPN and CDR2 is SVGIG (reference sequence). In nucleotides, the CDR3 is TGTGCCTGGAGTTGGGGGACAGGGGCCAACGTCCTGACTTTC. Its translation: CAWSWGTGANVLTF. The full variable domain, in which reference TRBV30 and TRBJ2-6 provide the parts outside the CDR3, is SQTIHQWPATLVQPVGSPLSLECTVEGTSNPNLYWYRQAAGRGLQLLFYSVGIGQISSEVPQNLSASRPQDRQFILSSKKLLLSDSGFYLCAWSWGTGANVLTFGAGSRLTVL.

This clone was detected only once. The chain employs TRBV5-1 and TRBJ2-1; TRBD1 aligns across 9 bases. Germline-derived CDR1 and CDR2 are SGHRS and YFSETQ. The CDR3 length is 16 residues. Trimming removed 0 bases from V and 4 bases from J; junction bases left unmatched: 5. CDR3 sequence: CASSLAGGQGYNEQFF. The CDR3 region has the DNA TGCGCCAGCAGCTTGGCGGGGGGACAGGGATACAATGAGCAGTTCTTC.

The chain is built from TRBV14 and TRBJ2-1, with 7 positions matching TRBD2. CDR3 length: 13 residues. Germline-derived CDR1 and CDR2 are SGHDN and FVKESK. The ends lost 5 bases at V and 5 bases at J; junction bases unmatched: 3. The CDR3 DNA reads TGTGCCAGCAGCTGGGGACTAAACAATGAGCAGTTCTTC. Encoded protein: CASSWGLNNEQFF.

In DNA, the CDR3 is TGCGCCAGCAGCTTGGTGGGGGCCACCTATGGAAACACCATATATTTT. Translated, it gives CASSLVGATYGNTIYF. This chain joins TRBV5-1 and TRBJ1-3, with D perhaps matching TRBD1 (6 bases). This CDR3 has 16 amino acids. In germline, CDR1 is SGHRS, CDR2 YFSETQ. Trimming took off 0 bases at V and 3 bases at J, with 13 bases between the two ends.

As concerns this clone: The sample carries other DNA sequences with the same CDR3. The rearrangement uses TRBV28 and TRBJ1-5; a weak D match, TRBD1 (6 bases). CDR3 size: 14 residues. Germline V lookup: CDR1 MDHEN, CDR2 SYDVKM. V lost 2 bases and J 2 bases, leaving 7 bases between the germline ends. The CDR3 DNA is TGTGCCAGCAGTTTAGGGGGCGGCAATCAGCCCCAGCATTTT. It specifies CASSLGGGNQPQHF. The full variable domain, completed using reference TRBV28 and TRBJ1-5, is DVKVTQSSRYLVKRTGEKVFLECVQDMDHENMFWYRQDPGLGLRLIYFSYDVKMKEKGDIPEGYSVSREKKERFSLILESASTNQTSMYLCASSLGGGNQPQHFGDGTRLSIL.

The V and J genes are TRBV27 and TRBJ1-4; D is undetermined. This CDR3 comprises 14 residues. Germline CDR1 and CDR2: MNHEY and SMNVEV (reference sequence). Trimming shortened V by 6 bases and J by 5 bases, and 13 bases separated the two germline ends. The CDR3 nucleotides are TGTGCCAGCAGAGAGATAGGAGGGAATGAAAAACTGTTTTTT. Translating gives CASREIGGNEKLFF.